Below, one TCR beta chain is given with its context. The CDR3 extends over 16 amino acids. The V and J ends lost 3 bases and 4 bases, in that order; junction bases with no gene match: 8. Germline V CDR1 and CDR2: LGHDT, YNNKEL (reference sequence). The data were taken from a study of blood T cell repertoires in COVID-19. Overall study: From the United States, Italy and Spain came samples of acute and convalescent COVID-19.

Seattle cases were enrolled at active infection and followed longitudinally. In the original processing: Estimation of nucleated cell counts was performed using reference gene primer amplification. Some clones are missing from TCRdb's copy, which holds only in-frame ones; the method was immunoSEQ multiplex PCR. The V and J calls and clone size were taken over from that table, and D and trimming were inferred from the DNA. The table has roughly 220,000 clones, roughly 79% seen once. The chain carries TRBV3-1 (or the pseudogene TRBV3-2) and TRBJ1-3, with 8 nucleotides matching TRBD1. This clonotype was obtained from a woman of 80 years or more with COVID-19, enrolled during active disease. The specimen sequenced was peripheral blood. CDR3 protein: CASSHLTGAFGNTIYF. CDR3 sequence (DNA): TGTGCCAGCAGCCATCTGACAGGGGCATTCGGAAACACCATATATTTT.